Shown below are 28 T cell receptor beta chains from a single sample sequenced in a study of T-cell reconstitution after alpha-beta-depleted transplantation in children. Unique molecular identifiers were used in preparing the TCRbeta library. TCRdb passed the PCR reads through MiXCR, listing each CDR3 protein once. The sample carries about 260,000 distinct CDR3 sequences, approximately 8.9% recorded once. The input for sequencing was PBMCs, mostly from graft donor cells, taken 180 days after TCRalphabeta/CD19-depleted stem cell transplant. These receptors were collected from a male patient aged 10-17 years who had a stem cell transplant for acute lymphoblastic leukemia, so the T cells may come from the graft donor.

This clonotype has a count of ten or more. CDR3 nucleotide sequence: TGTGCCAGCACTCCGGGGGGGGACAATGAGCAGTTCTTC. Protein product: CASTPGGDNEQFF. The rearrangement links TRBV12-3 or TRBV12-4 to TRBJ2-1; TRBD2 agrees at 8 bases. This CDR3 is built from 13 residues. V lost 7 bases, J lost 5 bases, and 4 bases stayed unmatched.

There are many counts of this clonotype. V usage is TRBV7-9 and J usage is TRBJ2-7, with D perhaps matching TRBD1 or TRBD2 (5 bases each). The V gene lost 1 base and the J gene lost 3 bases, with 16 bases spanning the gap. The CDR3 loop spans 16 amino acids. Germline values: CDR1 SEHNR, CDR2 FQNEAQ (reference sequence). The CDR3 is CASSLVGAGTLYEQYF. CDR3 DNA: TGTGCCAGCAGCTTAGTAGGGGCAGGGACCCTCTACGAGCAGTACTTC.

This clonotype was observed a few times. V is TRBV11-2 and J is TRBJ2-7; 16 bases map to TRBD2. This CDR3 has 19 residues. Germline trimming cut 3 bases from V and 0 bases from J; bases unmatched to any gene: 8. Germline V CDR1 and CDR2: SGHAT, FQNNGV. CDR3 in DNA: TGTGCCAGCAGCTTTATCCCGGGACTAGCGGGGGGGGGCTCCTACGAGCAGTACTTC. It translates to CASSFIPGLAGGGSYEQYF.

Many counts were recorded for this clonotype. The V and J genes are TRBV20-1 and TRBJ2-2; the D is unclear. Trimming removed 2 bases from V and 1 base from J, with 8 bases in between. The CDR3 has 14 amino acids. CDR1 is DFQATT, CDR2 SNEGSKA, per germline (reference sequence). CDR3 protein: CSARWSENTGELFF. The CDR3 bases are TGCAGTGCTAGATGGTCCGAGAACACCGGGGAGCTGTTTTTT.

A few counts support this clonotype. The rearrangement links TRBV5-1 to TRBJ2-7; 14 bases map to TRBD2. V dropped 4 bases and J dropped 5; count of bases not matched to a gene: 8. The CDR3 contains 16 residues. CDR1 is SGHRS and CDR2 is YFSETQ in the germline V gene. The CDR3 is CASSLEGLAGVDEQYF. DNA for the CDR3: TGCGCCAGCAGCCTGGAGGGACTAGCGGGGGTTGACGAGCAGTACTTC.

This clonotype was found a few times. The chain uses TRBV27 and TRBJ1-5; D possibly corresponds to TRBD1 (5 bases). This CDR3 region has 18 residues. Germline V gene lookup returns CDR1 MNHEY and CDR2 SMNVEV (reference sequence). Trimming removed 8 bases from V and 5 bases from J, with 28 bases in between. The CDR3, as DNA: TGTGCCAGCCGTCCTCGATCCCGAGGGGTCGAGGGGCATCAGCCCCAGCATTTT. Residues: CASRPRSRGVEGHQPQHF.

Ten or more counts support this clonotype. The J gene is TRBJ1-4, the V gene TRBV20-1; weak D call: TRBD1 (5 bases). The V and J ends lost 6 bases and 8 bases respectively, with 13 bases between them. The CDR3 runs 12 residues. Germline V CDR1 and CDR2: DFQATT, SNEGSKA (reference sequence). The CDR3: CSAAGGAEKLFF. As DNA, the CDR3 is TGCAGTGCAGCCGGAGGGGCGGAAAAACTGTTTTTT.

This clonotype was observed many times. This chain links TRBV5-5 with TRBJ2-7, with 9 bases lining up with TRBD2. Trimming removed 0 bases from V and 2 bases from J; junction bases left unmatched: 12. Germline V gene lookup returns CDR1 SGHKS and CDR2 YYEKEE (reference sequence). This CDR3 has 18 residues. The CDR3 is CASSLVSLAGLLAYEQYF. CDR3 DNA: TGTGCCAGCAGCTTGGTGAGTCTAGCGGGACTCCTAGCCTACGAGCAGTACTTC.

This clonotype was picked up many times. The chain carries TRBV7-8 and TRBJ1-4; possible D gene TRBD1, 6 bases. Trimming took 4 bases from V and 0 from J, leaving 9 bases between them. The CDR3 runs 15 residues. CDR1 is SGHVS, CDR2 FQNEAQ, per germline. The CDR3 protein is CASSYGQSTNEKLFF. The CDR3 DNA is TGTGCCAGCAGCTACGGACAGTCAACTAATGAAAAACTGTTTTTT.

In its sample, this clonotype was seen many times. The chain recombines TRBV9 with TRBJ1-2, with TRBD1 identical over 7 bases. CDR3 length: 12 amino acids. Per the germline V gene, CDR1 is SGDLS and CDR2 is YYNGEE. Unmatched junction bases numbered 5, after V lost 4 bases and J lost 8 bases. The CDR3 is CASSLGTEGYTF. The CDR3 coding sequence is TGTGCCAGCAGCCTCGGGACAGAGGGCTACACCTTC.

This clonotype came up many times. The gene calls are TRBV20-1 and TRBJ2-1, with D possibly matching TRBD1 (5 bases). The V and J ends lost 5 bases and 2 bases respectively, with 13 bases between them. The CDR3 contains 14 residues. Germline-derived CDR1 and CDR2 are DFQATT and SNEGSKA (reference sequence). The CDR3 loop reads CSAHDRVTYNEQFF. In DNA, the CDR3 is TGCAGTGCTCACGACAGAGTTACCTACAATGAGCAGTTCTTC.

This clonotype was observed many times. This chain links TRBV7-7 with TRBJ1-6; unclear D gene. The CDR3 is made up of 12 amino acids. V was trimmed by 8 bases and J by 4 bases, leaving 6 bases between them. Germline-derived CDR1 and CDR2 are SSHAT and FNYEAQ (reference sequence). The CDR3 protein is CASGEYNSPLHF. The CDR3 bases are TGTGCCAGCGGGGAGTATAATTCACCCCTCCACTTT.

Many counts were recorded for this clonotype. The chain combines TRBV4-1 with TRBJ2-1; 7 positions match TRBD1. Germline CDR1 MGHRA, CDR2 YSYEKL. The CDR3 consists of 13 residues. The V segment lost 1 base and the J segment 9 bases; nucleotides outside the gene matches: 3. The CDR3 here is CASSQGQGSEQFF. In DNA, the CDR3 is TGCGCCAGCAGCCAAGGACAGGGAAGTGAGCAGTTCTTC.

This clonotype was observed many times. V is TRBV5-6 and J is TRBJ2-2, with D hard to call. The CDR3 covers 14 residues. V was clipped by 0 bases and J by 4 bases, with 7 bases between them. Germline V CDR1 and CDR2: SGHDT, YYEEEE. The CDR3 DNA sequence: TGTGCCAGCAGCTTGGGACACCCCACCGGGGAGCTGTTTTTT. It translates to CASSLGHPTGELFF.

This clonotype was seen repeatedly, ten times or more. This chain connects TRBV18 to TRBJ1-5; 7 positions match TRBD1. Trimming at V came to 4 bases and at J to 3 bases, leaving 6 bases not matched to a gene. Looked up from germline, CDR1 is KGHSH and CDR2 is LQKENI. This CDR3 comprises 15 residues. DNA for the CDR3: TGTGCCAGCTCACTCCGGACAGGCGACAATCAGCCCCAGCATTTT. Translated: CASSLRTGDNQPQHF.

This clonotype was recorded many times. V and J are TRBV14 and TRBJ2-1; no clear D. V was pared by 8 bases and J by 1 base, with 12 bases between. There are 14 residues in the CDR3. The germline V gene encodes CDR1 SGHDN and CDR2 FVKESK. CDR3 sequence (DNA): TGTGCCAGCGCGGATACGTTTTCCTACAATGAGCAGTTCTTC. Translated, it gives CASADTFSYNEQFF. The full variable domain, completed using reference TRBV14 and TRBJ2-1, is EAGVTQFPSHSVIEKGQTVTLRCDPISGHDNLYWYRRVMGKEIKFLLHFVKESKQDESGMPNNRFLAERTGGTYSTLKVQPAELEDSGVYFCASADTFSYNEQFFGPGTRLTVL.

This clonotype came up many times. One end of the junction fails to match germline, which may point to a read error. V usage is TRBV7-7 and J usage is TRBJ2-3, with D possibly matching TRBD2 (5 bases). The germline gives CDR1 SSHAT, CDR2 FNYEAQ (reference sequence). The CDR3 loop spans 13 amino acids. CDR3 DNA: TGTGCTAGCAGCTGGACTGTCACAGATACGCAGTATTTT. Translating it yields CASSWTVTDTQYF.

This clonotype was seen at least ten times. The rearrangement links TRBV21-1 to TRBJ2-5. TRBV21-1 is a pseudogene. The CDR3 has 12 residues. CDR3 bases: TGTGCCAGCAGCAAACGAAAAGAGACCCAGTACTTC. It translates to CASSKRKETQYF.

This clonotype was observed at least ten times. The genes are TRBV12-3 or TRBV12-4 and TRBJ2-5, with 7 bases that match TRBD2. Losses at the gene ends were 8 bases for V and 5 bases for J; bases not matched to a gene: 11. The CDR3 has 14 residues. The CDR3 region is CASGKTGGRETQYF. The CDR3 DNA reads TGTGCCAGCGGGAAGACGGGGGGACGGGAGACCCAGTACTTC.

This clonotype came up many times. The genes are TRBV7-7 and TRBJ2-5, with 12 bases matching TRBD2. The length of the CDR3 is 16 residues. The germline V gene has CDR1 SSHAT and CDR2 FNYEAQ (reference sequence). J was trimmed by 1 base and V by 5 bases; bases with no gene match: 5. The CDR3 loop is CASSPWTSGIQETQYF. For the CDR3, the DNA is TGTGCCAGCAGCCCCTGGACTAGCGGGATCCAAGAGACCCAGTACTTC.

About this clonotype itself: A clone one base away is much larger, so this may be a read error. The chain has TRBV2 and TRBJ2-2, with TRBD1 identical over 8 bases. Germline V gives CDR1 SNHLY, CDR2 FYNNEI. CDR3 length: 15 residues. V lost 3 bases, J lost 4 bases, and 4 bases stayed unmatched. The CDR3 here is CASSETGEVTGELFF. Written as DNA, the CDR3 is TGTGCCAGCAGTGAGACAGGGGAGGTCACCGGGGAGCTGTTTTTT. The full variable domain, rest sourced from reference TRBV2 and TRBJ2-2, is EPEVTQTPSHQVTQMGQEVILRCVPISNHLYFYWYRQILGQKVEFLVSFYNNEISEKSEIFDDQFSVERPDGSNFTLKIRSTKLEDSAMYFCASSETGEVTGELFFGEGSRLTVL.

This clonotype has a count of ten or more. V and J are TRBV29-1 and TRBJ1-1, with TRBD1 as a possible D gene (5 bases). CDR1 is SQVTM and CDR2 is ANQGSEA in the germline V gene. With 4 bases removed from V and 0 bases from J, the gap between germline ends came to 9 bases. The CDR3 is 13 residues long. The CDR3 nucleotides are TGCAGCGTTGGGGACGGTATGAACACTGAAGCTTTCTTT. Translating gives CSVGDGMNTEAFF.

This clonotype was seen a few times. V and J are TRBV18 and TRBJ2-5; D tentatively reads TRBD1 or TRBD2 (5 bases each). Germline CDR1 is KGHSH and CDR2 is LQKENI. This CDR3 contains 16 residues. Trimming removed 2 bases from V and 5 bases from J, with 18 bases in between. Written as DNA, the CDR3 is TGTGCCAGCTCACCAACGGTGGCAGGGCGGAGGGAGACCCAGTACTTC. As protein: CASSPTVAGRRETQYF.

This clonotype was counted only a few times. The chain joins TRBV12-3 or TRBV12-4 to TRBJ2-6; 10 bases align to TRBD1. V lost 5 bases to trimming and J lost 0 bases; unmatched junction nucleotides: 7. The CDR3 totals 18 residues. CDR3 nucleotides: TGTGCCAGCAGTACGGACAGGGGGAGACTCTCTGGGGCCAACGTCCTGACTTTC. Its protein product is CASSTDRGRLSGANVLTF.

This clonotype was seen at least ten times. The chain has TRBV5-1 and TRBJ2-6; possible D gene TRBD1, 5 bases. V lost 2 bases, J lost 0 bases, and 9 bases lay in between. CDR1 is SGHRS, CDR2 YFSETQ, per germline. The CDR3 runs to 16 residues. CDR3 loop: CASSFYRFSGANVLTF. CDR3 nucleotide sequence: TGCGCCAGCAGCTTCTACAGGTTCTCTGGGGCCAACGTCCTGACTTTC.

This clonotype was observed many times. This chain links TRBV7-9 with TRBJ2-4, with a possible D match to TRBD1 (5 bases). CDR3 length equals 17 residues. Trimming took off 1 base at V and 2 bases at J, with 15 bases between the two ends. The germline V gene has CDR1 SEHNR and CDR2 FQNEAQ (reference sequence). The CDR3 coding sequence is TGTGCCAGCAGCTTAGTTCGTCAGGGATGGACCAAAAACATTCAGTACTTC. Amino acids: CASSLVRQGWTKNIQYF.

This clonotype came up many times. The V and J genes are TRBV5-1 and TRBJ2-3, with TRBD2 matching over 10 bases. The length of the CDR3 is 18 residues. Germline loops: CDR1 SGHRS, CDR2 YFSETQ. Losses at the gene ends were 2 bases for V and 0 bases for J; bases not matched to a gene: 9. The CDR3 reads CASSFGFSTSGSTDTQYF. The CDR3 DNA reads as TGCGCCAGCAGCTTCGGGTTTTCGACTAGCGGGAGCACAGATACGCAGTATTTT. Based on the CDR3 plus reference TRBV5-1 and TRBJ2-3, the full variable domain is KAGVTQTPRYLIKTRGQQVTLSCSPISGHRSVSWYQQTPGQGLQFLFEYFSETQRNKGNFPGRFSGRQFSNSRSEMNVSTLELGDSALYLCASSFGFSTSGSTDTQYFGPGTRLTVL.

Turning to this clonotype: A much larger clone lies one base from this, so it may be a read error. J is TRBJ1-2 and V is TRBV7-9; D might be TRBD1 (6 bases). V was pared by 3 bases and J by 6 bases, with 14 bases between. The CDR3 has 14 residues. The germline CDR1 and CDR2 sequences are SEHNR and FQNEAQ (reference sequence). The CDR3 bases are TGTGCCAGCAGCTTCCCCGGACAGACCGATGGCTACACCTTC. It codes for CASSFPGQTDGYTF.